This TCR beta chain was sequenced during a study of regulatory T cells in long-lasting Graves disease. Regarding the study as a whole: Among samples with persistent disease, TRBV28, TRBJ1-2 and TRBJ2-5 were favored.

TCR beta libraries were built with iRepertoire HTBI primers and Arm-PCR of CDR3 regions. MiXCR, run by TCRdb on the multiplex PCR reads, gives a single entry per CDR3 protein. Of some 600,000 distinct CDR3 sequences listed, about 16% are singletons. V shed 0 bases and J shed 7 bases, with 10 bases lying between them. CDR3 length: 14 amino acids. Germline-derived CDR1 and CDR2 are GTSNPN and SVGIG (reference sequence). There are a few counts of this clonotype. Its antigen is not known. Specified time point: newly diagnosed GD, antithyroid drugs for less than 3 months. Construction of the TCR library relied on RNA isolated from PBMCs. The same data also contributed to another study, on T cells in Graves' hyperthyroidism and ophthalmopathy. That publication notes: Diagnosing involved the use of clinical symptoms, serum thyroxine and TRAb, thyroid ultrasound and orbital computed tomography.

This TCR came from a young man with Graves disease. This specimen consisted of peripheral blood mononuclear cells (PBMCs), obtained at new diagnosis, from a patient treated with antithyroid drugs. This chain uses TRBV30 with TRBJ1-6; D is perhaps TRBD1 (6 bases). The CDR3 sequence is CAWSVAGANSPLHF. In DNA, the CDR3 is TGTGCCTGGAGTGTGGCAGGGGCAAATTCACCCCTCCACTTT.